This T cell receptor beta chain was recorded in a study of shared clonotypes between healthy human individuals. A single count supports this clone. The antigen is unknown. Sorted subsets were amplified in replicate PCRs using 200 to 250 ng DNA, about 30,000 T cell genomes. Assay: immunoSEQ multiplex PCR; the TCRdb copy retains only in-frame clones and omits some. Among more than 500,000 clones listed, roughly 96% were seen once. The CDR3 runs 16 residues. The J segment lost 7 bases and the V segment lost 4 bases, leaving 11 bases of the junction unmatched. Germline CDR1 SGHRS, CDR2 YFSETQ. Whole-study results and caveats: Rarefaction demonstrated incomplete sorted-subset sequencing despite large depth.

Naivety among CD8 cells was defined by CD45RO negativity and positive CCR7 selection, thereby excluding terminally differentiated effector memory CD45RA+ cells. V and J are TRBV5-1 and TRBJ1-2; 12 bases are shared with TRBD1. The sequenced material came from naive CD8+ T cells sorted from blood. This TCR derives from a young woman in good health. CDR3 nucleotide sequence: TGCGCCAGCAGCCGATGGCCCTGGGACAGGGGGCTTGGCTACACCTTC. Protein sequence: CASSRWPWDRGLGYTF.